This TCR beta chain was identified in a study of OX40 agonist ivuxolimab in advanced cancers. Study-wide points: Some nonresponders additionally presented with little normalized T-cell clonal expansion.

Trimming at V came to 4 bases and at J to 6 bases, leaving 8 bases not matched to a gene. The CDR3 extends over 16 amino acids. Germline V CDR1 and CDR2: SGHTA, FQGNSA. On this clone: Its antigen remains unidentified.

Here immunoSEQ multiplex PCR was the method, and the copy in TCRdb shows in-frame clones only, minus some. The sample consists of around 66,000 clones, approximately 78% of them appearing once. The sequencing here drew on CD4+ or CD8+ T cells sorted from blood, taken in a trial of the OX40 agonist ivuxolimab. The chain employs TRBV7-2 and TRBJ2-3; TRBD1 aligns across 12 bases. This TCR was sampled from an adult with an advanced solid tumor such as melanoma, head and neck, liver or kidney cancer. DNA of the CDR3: TGTGCCAGCAGCTCAAGAGGGACAGGGGGCATGGATACGCAGTATTTT. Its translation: CASSSRGTGGMDTQYF. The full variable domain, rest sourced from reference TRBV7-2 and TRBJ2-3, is GAGVSQSPSNKVTEKGKDVELRCDPISGHTALYWYRQSLGQGLEFLIYFQGNSAPDKSGLPSDRFSAERTGGSVSTLTIQRTQQEDSAVYLCASSSRGTGGMDTQYFGPGTRLTVL.